The 16 T cell receptor beta chains listed next were all sequenced from one sample in a study of blood T cell repertoires in COVID-19. This table comes from immunoSEQ multiplex PCR, and its TCRdb copy is limited to in-frame clones, with some not included. The sample carries approximately 300,000 clones, 87% recorded once. Sequences were obtained from PBMCs or T cells enriched from blood (not recorded which). Receptors originate from a woman aged 25 to 39 who had recovered from COVID-19.

The rearrangement uses TRBV27 and TRBJ2-1, with 10 bases lining up with TRBD2. CDR3 length equals 12 residues. V lost 7 bases and J lost 15; bases outside the gene matches: 9. CDR1 and CDR2 from the germline V gene are MNHEY and SMNVEV (reference sequence). DNA for the CDR3: TGTGCCAGCAAGAGCGGGGGGGCATTAGGGTTCTTC. Translated, it gives CASKSGGALGFF.

In regard to this clone: Other DNA sequences in this sample translate to the same CDR3. V gene TRBV20-1 combines with J gene TRBJ1-1, with unresolved D. The CDR3 totals 11 residues. V shed 3 bases and J shed 2 bases, with 4 bases lying between them. From germline, CDR1 is DFQATT and CDR2 SNEGSKA (reference sequence). CDR3 nucleotides: TGCAGTGCTAGCGGTAACACTGAAGCTTTCTTT. Protein product: CSASGNTEAFF.

The genes are TRBV11-2 and TRBJ2-3; D ambiguous. Trimming removed 5 bases at V and 4 bases at J, with 4 bases between. There are 11 residues in the CDR3. Germline CDR1 SGHAT, CDR2 FQNNGV. The CDR3 sequence is CASSPADTQYF. CDR3 bases: TGTGCCAGCAGCCCAGCAGATACGCAGTATTTT.

This clone was recorded only once. The chain combines TRBV15 with TRBJ2-7; TRBD2 aligns across 8 bases. The junction had 13 bases not matched to a gene; V was cut back by 3 bases and J by 0 bases. The germline gives CDR1 LNHNV, CDR2 YYDKDF (reference sequence). This CDR3 comprises 18 residues. CDR3 sequence reads: CATSSLRGGGHSSYEQYF. The CDR3 DNA reads TGTGCCACCAGCAGCCTTCGGGGCGGGGGGCATAGCTCCTACGAGCAGTACTTC.

This clone was counted once. This rearrangement joins TRBV6-5 to TRBJ1-6, with D perhaps TRBD1 (6 bases). The V gene's germline CDR1 is MNHEY and CDR2 SVGAGI. There are 11 residues in the CDR3. V lost 7 bases to trimming and J lost 12 bases, with 10 bases between them. The CDR3 sequence is CASTSTGPLHF. Written as DNA, the CDR3 is TGTGCCAGCACTTCGACAGGACCCCTCCACTTT.

The J gene is TRBJ2-5, the V gene TRBV5-4; 14 positions match TRBD2. The CDR3 has 16 residues. Losses at the gene ends were 1 base for V and 3 bases for J; bases not matched to a gene: 2. CDR1 and CDR2 (germline): SGHNT, YYREEE (reference sequence). The CDR3 DNA follows: TGTGCCAGCAGCTTGAGACTAGCGGGGGGGAAAGAGACCCAGTACTTC. It translates to CASSLRLAGGKETQYF. The variable domain in full, completed from reference TRBV5-4 and TRBJ2-5, reads ETGVTQSPTHLIKTRGQQVTLRCSSQSGHNTVSWYQQALGQGPQFIFQYYREEENGRGNFPPRFSGLQFPNYSSELNVNALELDDSALYLCASSLRLAGGKETQYFGPGTRLLVL.

The chain has TRBV5-1 and TRBJ1-1; no clear D gene. Trimming removed 5 bases from V and 3 bases from J, with 11 bases in between. In germline, CDR1 is SGHRS, CDR2 YFSETQ. CDR3 size: 13 residues. For the CDR3, the DNA is TGCGCCAGCAGTGAACGGGGTGACACTGAAGCTTTCTTT. Translation: CASSERGDTEAFF.

The chain uses TRBV5-4 and TRBJ2-4; tentative D call: TRBD1 (5 bases). This CDR3 has 17 amino acids. Trimming cost V 1 base and J 3 bases, with 17 bases left between them. The germline V gene encodes CDR1 SGHNT and CDR2 YYREEE (reference sequence). DNA of the CDR3: TGTGCCAGCAGCTTGTCACTAAGCGAAGGGGTCAAAAACATTCAGTACTTC. Its protein product is CASSLSLSEGVKNIQYF.

The rearrangement uses TRBV9 and TRBJ1-6; D possibly corresponds to TRBD1 (6 bases). The CDR3 loop spans 15 amino acids. Germline V CDR1 and CDR2: SGDLS, YYNGEE. Trimming cost V 0 bases and J 6 bases, with 10 bases left between them. The CDR3 reads CASSVGGHPNSPLHF. Here the CDR3 DNA reads TGTGCCAGCAGCGTAGGGGGACACCCTAATTCACCCCTCCACTTT.

This chain uses TRBV18 with TRBJ2-1, with TRBD1 matching 7 bases. CDR1 is KGHSH and CDR2 is LQKENI in the germline V gene. With V trimmed by 2 bases and J by 8 bases, 15 bases remained unmatched. This CDR3 has 17 amino acids. The chain's CDR3 is CASSPRSGTRGSDEQFF. CDR3 nucleotides: TGTGCCAGCTCACCAAGGTCAGGAACCAGGGGGTCCGATGAGCAGTTCTTC. Full variable domain (outside the CDR3, taken from reference TRBV18 and TRBJ2-1): NAGVMQNPRHLVRRRGQEARLRCSPMKGHSHVYWYRQLPEEGLKFMVYLQKENIIDESGMPKERFSAEFPKEGPSILRIQQVVRGDSAAYFCASSPRSGTRGSDEQFFGPGTRLTVL.

This chain uses TRBV4-3 with TRBJ1-1; D might be TRBD1 (6 bases). The V gene lost 1 base and the J gene lost 2 bases, with 8 bases spanning the gap. This CDR3 is built from 14 residues. Germline V gene data show CDR1 as LGHNA and CDR2 as YSLEER. The CDR3 nucleotides are TGCGCCAGCAGCCAAGGGACAGTTAACACTGAAGCTTTCTTT. It specifies CASSQGTVNTEAFF.

The chain employs TRBV19 and TRBJ2-1; the match to TRBD2 covers 7 bases. CDR1 is LNHDA, CDR2 SQIVND, per germline (reference sequence). V lost 1 base, J lost 3 bases, and 9 bases stayed unmatched. This CDR3 spans 17 amino acids. CDR3 in amino acids: CASSIGRFVAGYNEQFF. In DNA, the CDR3 is TGTGCCAGTAGTATAGGAAGGTTCGTAGCGGGCTACAATGAGCAGTTCTTC.

This chain links TRBV5-1 with TRBJ1-1; D is ambiguous. Deletions cut 0 bases from V and 10 bases from J, with 13 bases between. CDR1 and CDR2 from the germline V gene are SGHRS and YFSETQ. This CDR3 has 13 residues. The CDR3 is CASSLDPARRAFF. The CDR3 bases are TGCGCCAGCAGCTTGGATCCTGCTAGGAGAGCTTTCTTT.

V is TRBV7-9 and J is TRBJ2-7; 8 positions agree with TRBD2. Germline-derived CDR1 and CDR2 are SEHNR and FQNEAQ (reference sequence). The CDR3 loop spans 14 amino acids. With V trimmed by 4 bases and J by 2 bases, 4 bases remained unmatched. The CDR3 loop reads CASSSHSGAYEQYF. The CDR3 nucleotides are TGTGCCAGCAGCTCTCATAGCGGGGCCTACGAGCAGTACTTC.

V is TRBV27 and J is TRBJ1-1; 7 positions agree with TRBD1. The V and J ends lost 6 bases and 6 bases, in that order; junction bases with no gene match: 4. This CDR3 is 12 amino acids long. In germline, CDR1 is MNHEY, CDR2 SMNVEV (reference sequence). CDR3 residues: CASSPGGSEAFF. Written as DNA, the CDR3 is TGTGCCAGCAGCCCAGGGGGGTCTGAAGCTTTCTTT.

The V gene is TRBV16, the J gene TRBJ2-2; D is perhaps TRBD1 (6 bases). CDR1 is KGHSY, CDR2 FQNENV, per germline. This CDR3 contains 12 residues. V lost 5 bases to trimming and J lost 5 bases, with 6 bases between them. The CDR3, as DNA: TGTGCCAGCAGCGGGACAACCGGGGAGCTGTTTTTT. Its protein product is CASSGTTGELFF.